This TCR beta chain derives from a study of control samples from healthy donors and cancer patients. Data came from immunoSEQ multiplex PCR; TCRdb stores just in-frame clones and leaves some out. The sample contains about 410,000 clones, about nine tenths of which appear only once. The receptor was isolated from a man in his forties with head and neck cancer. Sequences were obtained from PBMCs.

CDR3 loop: CASSLTISPLHF. The CDR3 DNA reads as TGTGCCAGCAGTTTAACTATTTCACCCCTCCACTTT. The chain employs TRBV12-3 or TRBV12-4 and TRBJ1-6; D unresolved. The CDR3 length is 12 residues. The ends were cut back, 2 bases at V and 9 bases at J, with 5 bases in the middle.